This TCR beta chain was captured in a study of cytomegalovirus exposure and HLA in healthy donors. General study findings and limits: Sequences of the TCR beta chain were said to predict the HLA-A and HLA-B alleles of most subjects accurately. For most TCR sequences rarity was the rule, although some public TCRs occurred in many donors. For TCR beta chains, V- and J-gene trimming was later linked to a missense DCLRE1C variant.

Germline lookup yields CDR1 MNHEY and CDR2 SMNVEV (reference sequence). Trimming removed 7 bases from V and 11 bases from J, with 23 bases in between. The CDR3 consists of 15 residues. The PCR contained 60 Vbeta and 13 Jbeta primers. Measured with immunoSEQ multiplex PCR; TCRdb has only the in-frame clones, and not every one. The table has tens of thousands of clones, roughly 79% seen once. Donors were ostensibly healthy at sampling, although undocumented immune exposures were probable. In the case of this clone: Its specificity is not known.

What was sequenced was PBMCs. This clonotype originated in a male donor in good health and CMV-seronegative. The chain joins TRBV27 to TRBJ2-2; perhaps TRBD2 as D (6 bases). The CDR3 spells CASNRDSAMLGELFF. Here the CDR3 DNA reads TGTGCCAGCAACCGGGACTCCGCGATGTTGGGAGAGCTGTTTTTT.